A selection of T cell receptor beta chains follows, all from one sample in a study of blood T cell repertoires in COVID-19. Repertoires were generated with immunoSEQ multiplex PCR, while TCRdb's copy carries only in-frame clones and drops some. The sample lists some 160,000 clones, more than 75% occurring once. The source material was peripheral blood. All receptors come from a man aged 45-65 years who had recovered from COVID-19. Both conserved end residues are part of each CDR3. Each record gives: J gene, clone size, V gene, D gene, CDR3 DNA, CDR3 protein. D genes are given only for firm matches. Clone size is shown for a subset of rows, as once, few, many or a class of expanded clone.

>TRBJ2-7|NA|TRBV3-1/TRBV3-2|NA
TGTGCCAGCCCTCCCCACTCCAGGGAAAACGAGCAGTACTTC
CASPPHSRENEQYF
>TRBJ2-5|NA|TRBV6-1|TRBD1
TGTGCCAGCAGTGAGGACAGGGGGCGCTTCGCGACCCAGTACTTC
CASSEDRGRFATQYF
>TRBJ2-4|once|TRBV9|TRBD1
TGTGCCAGCAGCGTAGGCGAGGGGGCAGGAAACATTCAGTACTTC
CASSVGEGAGNIQYF
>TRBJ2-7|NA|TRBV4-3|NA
TGCGCCAGCAGCCAAGCTCACCCAGGGATGTACGAGCAGTACTTC
CASSQAHPGMYEQYF
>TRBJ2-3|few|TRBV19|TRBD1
TGTGCCAGTAGTATTCAGGGGGCGCAGACAGATACGCAGTATTTT
CASSIQGAQTDTQYF
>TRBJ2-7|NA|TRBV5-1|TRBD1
TGCGCCAGCAGCCCAGACAGGGGGACCGAGCAGTACTTC
CASSPDRGTEQYF
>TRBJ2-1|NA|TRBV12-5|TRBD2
TGTGCTAGTGGTTTGGGCCGCCTAGCGGGAGCGGACAATGAGCAGTTCTTC
CASGLGRLAGADNEQFF
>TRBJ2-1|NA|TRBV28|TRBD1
TGTGCCAGCAGTTTACAGGGACAGGGGATCAATGAGCAGTTCTTC
CASSLQGQGINEQFF
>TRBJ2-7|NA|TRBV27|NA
TGTGCCAGCAGTAGGACAGCCCCCTACGAGCAGTACTTC
CASSRTAPYEQYF
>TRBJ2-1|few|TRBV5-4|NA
TGTGCCAGCAGGCGGGACTCCTACAATGAGCAGTTCTTC
CASRRDSYNEQFF
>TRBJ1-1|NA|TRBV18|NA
TGTGCCAGCTCACCCACGGGGGGCACTGAAGCTTTCTTT
CASSPTGGTEAFF
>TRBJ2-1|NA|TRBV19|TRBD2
TGTGCCAGTAGTATAGGAGCGGGGGGGAATGAGCAGTTCTTC
CASSIGAGGNEQFF
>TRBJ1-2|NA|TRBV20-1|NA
TGCAGTGCTAGAGATCCTGGTCGGTACACCTTC
CSARDPGRYTF
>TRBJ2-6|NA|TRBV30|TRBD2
TGTGCCTGGAGTGTACGGGGGGCTGGGGCCAACGTCCTGACTTTC
CAWSVRGAGANVLTF
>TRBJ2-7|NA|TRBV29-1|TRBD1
TGCAGCGTTGAGATGGACAGGGAAGGGGCCTACGAGCAGTACTTC
CSVEMDREGAYEQYF
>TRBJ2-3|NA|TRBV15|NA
TGTGCCACCAGCTCCCCCCCGACTAGGCTCCCCAGAGGAGATACGCAGTATTTT
CATSSPPTRLPRGDTQYF
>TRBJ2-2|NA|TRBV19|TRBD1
TGTGCCAGTAGTATAGGCCCACAGGGGGCCGGGGAGCTGTTTTTT
CASSIGPQGAGELFF
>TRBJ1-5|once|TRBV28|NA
TGTGCCAGCAGCCTCCAAAGCTTTACCCTCCTCAATCAGCCCCAGCATTTT
CASSLQSFTLLNQPQHF
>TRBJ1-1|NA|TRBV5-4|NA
TGTGCCAGCAGACGCCAGGCAGGATCAAACACTGAAGCTTTCTTT
CASRRQAGSNTEAFF
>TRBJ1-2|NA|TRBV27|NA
TGTGCCAGCGGGACTTCTTATGGCTACACCTTC
CASGTSYGYTF
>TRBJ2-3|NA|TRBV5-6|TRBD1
TGTGCCAGCAGCTGGCGTTGGACAGGGGGCACAGATACGCAGTATTTT
CASSWRWTGGTDTQYF
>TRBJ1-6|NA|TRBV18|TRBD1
TGTGCCAGCTCACCGACAGGGGGCTCACCCCTCCACTTT
CASSPTGGSPLHF
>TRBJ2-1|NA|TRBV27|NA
TGTGCCAGCAGTCACGGACCGGGAGCCTACAATGAGCAGTTCTTC
CASSHGPGAYNEQFF
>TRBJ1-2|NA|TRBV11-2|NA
TGTGCCAGCAGCTTCAACTCCCTAGGCTACACCTTC
CASSFNSLGYTF
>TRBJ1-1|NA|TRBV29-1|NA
TGCAGCGGGGCACTCATGAACACTGAAGCTTTCTTT
CSGALMNTEAFF
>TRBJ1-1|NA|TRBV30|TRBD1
TGTGCCTCGATCACAGGGGGAGAAGCTTTCTTT
CASITGGEAFF
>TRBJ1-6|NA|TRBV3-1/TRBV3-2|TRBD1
TGTGCCAGCAGCCAAGCAGGACAGGGGATGAGTTCACCCCTCCACTTT
CASSQAGQGMSSPLHF
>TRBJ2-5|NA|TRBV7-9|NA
TGTGCCAGCAGCCCCTCCGGGAGAGGGGCGAGTGAGACCCAGTACTTC
CASSPSGRGASETQYF
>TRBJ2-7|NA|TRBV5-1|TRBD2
TGCGCCAGCAGCCCGGGGACTAGCGGGGGGCGACGGAACGAGCAGTACTTC
CASSPGTSGGRRNEQYF
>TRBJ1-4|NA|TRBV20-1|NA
TGCAGTGCTAGTCCTCAGGGGTTTGGCGAAAAACTGTTTTTT
CSASPQGFGEKLFF
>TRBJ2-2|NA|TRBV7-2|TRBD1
TGTGCCAGCAGCTTAGGTCGACAGGGGGCGTCAAACACCGGGGAGCTGTTTTTT
CASSLGRQGASNTGELFF
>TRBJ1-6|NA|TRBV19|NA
TGTGCCAGTAGTGAGGGAACGAATTCACCCCTCCACTTT
CASSEGTNSPLHF
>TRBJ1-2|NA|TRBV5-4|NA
TGTGCCAGCAGCTTGGGGGGGGGCTATGGCTACACCTTC
CASSLGGGYGYTF
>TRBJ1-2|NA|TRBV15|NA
TGTGCCACCAGCAGTCCCCCCGAGGCTAACTATGGCTACACCTTC
CATSSPPEANYGYTF
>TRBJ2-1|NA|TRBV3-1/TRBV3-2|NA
TGTGCCAGCAGCCAAGGGGGGCTCTGGTTCTTC
CASSQGGLWFF
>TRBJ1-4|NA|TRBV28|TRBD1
TGTGCCAGCAGCCTCGACAGGGGAGGCGATAATGAAAAACTGTTTTTT
CASSLDRGGDNEKLFF
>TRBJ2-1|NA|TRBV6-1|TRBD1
TGTGCCAGCAGTGAAGAGGGGACAGCCTACAATGAGCAGTTCTTC
CASSEEGTAYNEQFF
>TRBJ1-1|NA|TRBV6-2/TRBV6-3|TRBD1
TGTGCCAGCAGTCCGATCCGGACAGGGACAAACACTGAAGCTTTCTTT
CASSPIRTGTNTEAFF
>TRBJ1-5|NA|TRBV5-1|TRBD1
TGCGCCAGCAGCCGGGACAGGGGAGGTCAGCCCCAGCATTTT
CASSRDRGGQPQHF
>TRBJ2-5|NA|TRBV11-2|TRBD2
TGTGCCAGCAGCTTGAGGACTAGCGGGGGTCTCCAAGAGACCCAGTACTTC
CASSLRTSGGLQETQYF
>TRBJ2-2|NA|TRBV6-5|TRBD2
TGTGCCAGCAGGCGGGGGGGCTCAACCGGGGAGCTGTTTTTT
CASRRGGSTGELFF
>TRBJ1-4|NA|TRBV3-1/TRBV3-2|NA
TGTGCCAGCAGCCAGCCCGGCCCGGAGAAACTGTTTTTT
CASSQPGPEKLFF
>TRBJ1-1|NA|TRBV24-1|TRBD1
TGTGCCACCAGTGACCGGGACAGGGGTTCGGGAGCTTTCTTT
CATSDRDRGSGAFF
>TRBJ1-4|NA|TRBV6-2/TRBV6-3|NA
TGTGCCAGCAGTTCCGGGACACTAGGCGGTAAAGAAAAACTGTTTTTT
CASSSGTLGGKEKLFF
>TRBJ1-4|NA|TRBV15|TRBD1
TGTGCCACCAGCAGAGGGGCGACAGGGCAAGAAAAACTGTTTTTT
CATSRGATGQEKLFF
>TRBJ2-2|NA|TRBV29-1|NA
TGCAGCGTTGTACAGACCGGGGAGCTGTTTTTT
CSVVQTGELFF
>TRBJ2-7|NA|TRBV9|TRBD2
TGTGCCAGCAGCGCGCTAGCGGGAGGGGGGGAGCAGTACTTC
CASSALAGGGEQYF
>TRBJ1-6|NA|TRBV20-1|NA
TGCAGTGCTAGGGTCCGGGGCCTCCACTTT
CSARVRGLHF